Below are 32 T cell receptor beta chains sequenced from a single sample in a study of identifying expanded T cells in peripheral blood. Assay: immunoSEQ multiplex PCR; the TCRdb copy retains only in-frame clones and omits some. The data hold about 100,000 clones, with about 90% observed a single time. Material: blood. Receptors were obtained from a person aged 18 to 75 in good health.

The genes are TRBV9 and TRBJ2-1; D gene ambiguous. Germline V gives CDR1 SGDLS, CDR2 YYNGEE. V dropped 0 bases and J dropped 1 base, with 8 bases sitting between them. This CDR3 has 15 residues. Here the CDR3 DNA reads TGTGCCAGCAGCGTAGGGCCTGGTTCCTACAATGAGCAGTTCTTC. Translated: CASSVGPGSYNEQFF. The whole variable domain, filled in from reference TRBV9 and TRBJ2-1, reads DSGVTQTPKHLITATGQRVTLRCSPRSGDLSVYWYQQSLDQGLQFLIQYYNGEERAKGNILERFSAQQFPDLHSELNLSSLELGDSALYFCASSVGPGSYNEQFFGPGTRLTVL.

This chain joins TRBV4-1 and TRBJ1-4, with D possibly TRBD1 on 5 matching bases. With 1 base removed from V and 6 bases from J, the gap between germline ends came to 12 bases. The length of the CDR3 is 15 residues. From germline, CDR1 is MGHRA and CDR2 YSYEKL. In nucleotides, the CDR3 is TGCGCCAGCAGCCAAGTCGGGACCATAGATGAAAAACTGTTTTTT. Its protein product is CASSQVGTIDEKLFF.

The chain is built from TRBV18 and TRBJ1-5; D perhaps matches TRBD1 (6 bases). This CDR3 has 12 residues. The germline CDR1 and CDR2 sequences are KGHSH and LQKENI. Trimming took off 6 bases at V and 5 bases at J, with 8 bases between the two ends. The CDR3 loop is CASSPGDQPQHF. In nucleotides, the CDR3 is TGTGCCAGCTCCCCAGGGGATCAGCCCCAGCATTTT.

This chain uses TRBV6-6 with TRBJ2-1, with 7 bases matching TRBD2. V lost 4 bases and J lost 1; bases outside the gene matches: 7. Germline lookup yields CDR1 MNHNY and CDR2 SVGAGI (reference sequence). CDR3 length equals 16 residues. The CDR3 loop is CASSSPAGVSYNEQFF. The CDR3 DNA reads TGTGCCAGCAGTTCCCCTGCGGGAGTGTCCTACAATGAGCAGTTCTTC.

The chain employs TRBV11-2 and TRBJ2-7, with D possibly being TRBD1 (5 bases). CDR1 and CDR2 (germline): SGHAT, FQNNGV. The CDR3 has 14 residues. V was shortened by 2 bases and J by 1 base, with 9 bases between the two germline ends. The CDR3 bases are TGTGCCAGCAGCTTACGGGCAGGGTCCTACGAGCAGTACTTC. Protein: CASSLRAGSYEQYF.

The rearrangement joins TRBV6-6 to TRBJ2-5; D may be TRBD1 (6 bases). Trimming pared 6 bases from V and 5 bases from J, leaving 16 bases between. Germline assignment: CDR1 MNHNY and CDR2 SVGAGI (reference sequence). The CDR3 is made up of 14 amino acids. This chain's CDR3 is CASRRQGGGETQYF. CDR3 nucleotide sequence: TGTGCCAGCAGACGCCAAGGTGGGGGCGAGACCCAGTACTTC.

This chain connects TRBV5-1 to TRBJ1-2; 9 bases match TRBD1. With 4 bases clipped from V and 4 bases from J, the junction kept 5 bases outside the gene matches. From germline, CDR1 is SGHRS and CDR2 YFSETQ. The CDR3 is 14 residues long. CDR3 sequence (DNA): TGCGCCAGCAGCCAAGGGACAGGGCCCTATGGCTACACCTTC. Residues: CASSQGTGPYGYTF. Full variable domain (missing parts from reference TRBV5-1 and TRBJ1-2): KAGVTQTPRYLIKTRGQQVTLSCSPISGHRSVSWYQQTPGQGLQFLFEYFSETQRNKGNFPGRFSGRQFSNSRSEMNVSTLELGDSALYLCASSQGTGPYGYTFGSGTRLTVV.

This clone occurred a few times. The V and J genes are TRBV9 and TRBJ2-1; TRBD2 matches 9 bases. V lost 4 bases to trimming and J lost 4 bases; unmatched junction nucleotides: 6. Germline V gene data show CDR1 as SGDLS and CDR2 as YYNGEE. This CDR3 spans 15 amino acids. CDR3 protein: CASSPYSGGYNEQFF. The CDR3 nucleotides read TGTGCCAGCAGCCCCTATAGCGGGGGTTACAATGAGCAGTTCTTC.

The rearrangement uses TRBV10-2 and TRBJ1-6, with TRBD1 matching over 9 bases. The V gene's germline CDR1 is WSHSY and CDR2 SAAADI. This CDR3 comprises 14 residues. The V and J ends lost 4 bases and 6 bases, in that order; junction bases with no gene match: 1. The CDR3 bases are TGCGCCAGCAGTGTGGGACAGGGTAATTCACCCCTCCACTTT. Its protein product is CASSVGQGNSPLHF.

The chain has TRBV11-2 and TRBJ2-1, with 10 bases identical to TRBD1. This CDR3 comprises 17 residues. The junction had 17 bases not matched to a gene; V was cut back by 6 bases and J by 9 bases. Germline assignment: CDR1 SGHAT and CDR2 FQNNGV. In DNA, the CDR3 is TGTGCCAGCAGAGCCGCCGGGACAGGGGTGCCCTGGGGTGAGCAGTTCTTC. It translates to CASRAAGTGVPWGEQFF.

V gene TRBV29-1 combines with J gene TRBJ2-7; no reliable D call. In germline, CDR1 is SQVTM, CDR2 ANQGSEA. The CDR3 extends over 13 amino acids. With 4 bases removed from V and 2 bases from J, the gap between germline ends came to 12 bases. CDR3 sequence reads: CSVGAGPAYEQYF. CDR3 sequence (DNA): TGCAGCGTTGGGGCTGGCCCAGCCTACGAGCAGTACTTC.

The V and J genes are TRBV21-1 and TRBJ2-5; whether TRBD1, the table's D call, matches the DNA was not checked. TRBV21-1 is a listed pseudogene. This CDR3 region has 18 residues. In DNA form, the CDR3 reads TGTGCCAGCAGCAAATATCGCACAGGGGGGTCCACGCAAGAGACCCAGTACTTC. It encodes CASSKYRTGGSTQETQYF.

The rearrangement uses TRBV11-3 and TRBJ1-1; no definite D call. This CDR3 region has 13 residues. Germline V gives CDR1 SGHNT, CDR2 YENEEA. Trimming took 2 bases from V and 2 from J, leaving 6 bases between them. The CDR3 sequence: CASSLMRNTEAFF. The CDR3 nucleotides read TGTGCCAGCAGCTTAATGAGAAACACTGAAGCTTTCTTT. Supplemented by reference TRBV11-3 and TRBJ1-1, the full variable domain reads EAGVVQSPRYKIIEKKQPVAFWCNPISGHNTLYWYLQNLGQGPELLIRYENEEAVDDSQLPKDRFSAERLKGVDSTLKIQPAELGDSAVYLCASSLMRNTEAFFGQGTRLTVV.

The CDR3 is CASSQGGSYNEQFF. CDR3 sequence (DNA): TGCGCCAGCAGCCAGGGGGGCTCCTACAATGAGCAGTTCTTC. The chain recombines TRBV5-1 with TRBJ2-1; tentative D call: TRBD1 (7 bases). V lost 4 bases and J 0 bases, leaving 8 bases between the germline ends. The length of the CDR3 is 14 residues. Germline V gene sequence: CDR1 SGHRS, CDR2 YFSETQ.

In DNA form, the CDR3 reads TGTGCCAGCCGCTCTCCTCCCTCCTACAATGAGCAGTTCTTC. Translating gives CASRSPPSYNEQFF. The rearrangement joins TRBV27 to TRBJ2-1, with unresolved D. Germline V gene data show CDR1 as MNHEY and CDR2 as SMNVEV (reference sequence). The germline V and J ends were trimmed by 8 bases and 0 bases, with 11 bases remaining between them. The CDR3 has 14 amino acids.

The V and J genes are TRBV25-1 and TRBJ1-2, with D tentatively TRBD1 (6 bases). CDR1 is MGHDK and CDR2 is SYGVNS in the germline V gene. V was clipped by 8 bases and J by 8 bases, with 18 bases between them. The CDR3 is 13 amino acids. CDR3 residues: CASAKTGAGGYTF. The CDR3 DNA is TGTGCCAGCGCAAAAACGGGGGCTGGAGGCTACACCTTC.

CDR3 nucleotides: TGCAGCGTTGAGGTTTCGACGGATATGGAAGCTTTCTTT. It encodes CSVEVSTDMEAFF. The V call is TRBV29-1, the J call TRBJ1-1; D gene unclear. Germline lookup yields CDR1 SQVTM and CDR2 ANQGSEA. The CDR3 totals 13 residues. V lost 3 bases, J lost 8 bases, and 16 bases lay in between. The full variable domain, in which reference TRBV29-1 and TRBJ1-1 provide the parts outside the CDR3, is SAVISQKPSRDICQRGTSLTIQCQVDSQVTMMFWYRQQPGQSLTLIATANQGSEATYESGFVIDKFPISRPNLTFSTLTVSNMSPEDSSIYLCSVEVSTDMEAFFGQGTRLTVV.

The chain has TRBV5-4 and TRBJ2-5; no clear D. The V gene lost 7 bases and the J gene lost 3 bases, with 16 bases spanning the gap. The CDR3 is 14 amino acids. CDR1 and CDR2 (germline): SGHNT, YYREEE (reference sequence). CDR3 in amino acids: CASQAQQQKETQYF. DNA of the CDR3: TGTGCCAGCCAGGCACAGCAGCAAAAAGAGACCCAGTACTTC. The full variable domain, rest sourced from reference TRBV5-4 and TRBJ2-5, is ETGVTQSPTHLIKTRGQQVTLRCSSQSGHNTVSWYQQALGQGPQFIFQYYREEENGRGNFPPRFSGLQFPNYSSELNVNALELDDSALYLCASQAQQQKETQYFGPGTRLLVL.

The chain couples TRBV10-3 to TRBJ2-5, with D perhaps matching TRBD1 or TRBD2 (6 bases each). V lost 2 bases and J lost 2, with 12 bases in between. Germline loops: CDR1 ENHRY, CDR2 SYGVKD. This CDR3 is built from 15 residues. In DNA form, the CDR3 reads TGTGCCATCAGTGAGGGAGGAGGGGGGCAAGAGACCCAGTACTTC. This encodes CAISEGGGGQETQYF.

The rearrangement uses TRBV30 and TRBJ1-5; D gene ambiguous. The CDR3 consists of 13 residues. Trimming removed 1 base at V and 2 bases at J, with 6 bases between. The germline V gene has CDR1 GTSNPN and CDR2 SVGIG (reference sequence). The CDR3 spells CAWSAGGNQPQHF. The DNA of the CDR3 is TGTGCCTGGAGTGCCGGGGGCAATCAGCCCCAGCATTTT.

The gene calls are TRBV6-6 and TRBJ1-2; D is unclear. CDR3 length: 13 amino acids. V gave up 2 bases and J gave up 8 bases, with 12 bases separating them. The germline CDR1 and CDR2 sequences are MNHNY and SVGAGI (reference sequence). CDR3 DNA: TGTGCCAGCAGTTACACGGCGGGCGGAGGCTACACCTTC. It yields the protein CASSYTAGGGYTF.

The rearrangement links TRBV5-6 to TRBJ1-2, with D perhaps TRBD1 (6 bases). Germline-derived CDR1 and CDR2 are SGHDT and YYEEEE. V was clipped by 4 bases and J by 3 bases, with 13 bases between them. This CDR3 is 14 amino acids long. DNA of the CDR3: TGTGCCAGCAGCCTAGGGGGGGCGGACTATGGCTACACCTTC. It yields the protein CASSLGGADYGYTF.

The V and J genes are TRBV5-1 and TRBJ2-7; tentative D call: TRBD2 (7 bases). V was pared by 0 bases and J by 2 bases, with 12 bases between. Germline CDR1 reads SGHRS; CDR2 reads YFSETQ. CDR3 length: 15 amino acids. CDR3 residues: CASSLDFGGPYEQYF. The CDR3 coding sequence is TGCGCCAGCAGCTTGGATTTCGGGGGGCCCTACGAGCAGTACTTC.

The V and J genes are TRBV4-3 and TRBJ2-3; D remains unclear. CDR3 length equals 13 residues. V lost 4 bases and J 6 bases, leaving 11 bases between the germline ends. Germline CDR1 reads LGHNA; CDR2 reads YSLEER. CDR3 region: CASSPNDRDTQYF. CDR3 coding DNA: TGCGCCAGCAGCCCTAATGACCGGGATACGCAGTATTTT.

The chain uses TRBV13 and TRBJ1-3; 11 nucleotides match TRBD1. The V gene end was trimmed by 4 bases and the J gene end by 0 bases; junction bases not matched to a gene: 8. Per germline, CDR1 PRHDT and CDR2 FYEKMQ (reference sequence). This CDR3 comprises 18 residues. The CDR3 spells CASSWGTGGRSSGNTIYF. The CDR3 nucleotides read TGTGCCAGCAGCTGGGGGACAGGGGGTCGGAGCTCTGGAAACACCATATATTTT.

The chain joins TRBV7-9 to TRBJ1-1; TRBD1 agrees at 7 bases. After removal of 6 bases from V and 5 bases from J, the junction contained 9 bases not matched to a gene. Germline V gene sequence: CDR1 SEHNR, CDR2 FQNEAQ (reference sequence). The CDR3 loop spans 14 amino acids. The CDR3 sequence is CASRKTGTGTEAFF. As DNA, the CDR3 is TGTGCCAGCAGAAAGACAGGGACTGGGACTGAAGCTTTCTTT.

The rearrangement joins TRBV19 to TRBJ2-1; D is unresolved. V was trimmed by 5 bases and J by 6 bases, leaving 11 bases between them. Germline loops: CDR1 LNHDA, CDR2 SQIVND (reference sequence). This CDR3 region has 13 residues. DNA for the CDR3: TGTGCCAGTAGTTCATCCATCCCCAATGAGCAGTTCTTC. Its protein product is CASSSSIPNEQFF.

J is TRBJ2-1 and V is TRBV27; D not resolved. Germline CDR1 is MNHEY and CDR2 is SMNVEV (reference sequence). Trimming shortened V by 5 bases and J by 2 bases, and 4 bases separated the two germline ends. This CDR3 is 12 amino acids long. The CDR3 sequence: CASSGTYNEQFF. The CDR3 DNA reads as TGTGCCAGCAGTGGAACCTACAATGAGCAGTTCTTC.

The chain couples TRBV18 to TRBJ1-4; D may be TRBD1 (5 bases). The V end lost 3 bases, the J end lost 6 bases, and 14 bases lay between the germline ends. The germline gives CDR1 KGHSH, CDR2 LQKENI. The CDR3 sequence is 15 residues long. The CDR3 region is CASSPGRAADEKLFF. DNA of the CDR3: TGTGCCAGCTCACCGGGCAGGGCCGCGGATGAAAAACTGTTTTTT.

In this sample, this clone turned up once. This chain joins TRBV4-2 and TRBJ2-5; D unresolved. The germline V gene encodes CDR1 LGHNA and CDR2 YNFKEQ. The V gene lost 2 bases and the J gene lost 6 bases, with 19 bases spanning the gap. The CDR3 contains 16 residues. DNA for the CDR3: TGTGCCAGCAGCCAAACCCCCCCGACCCGCCCTCAGACCCAGTACTTC. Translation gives CASSQTPPTRPQTQYF.

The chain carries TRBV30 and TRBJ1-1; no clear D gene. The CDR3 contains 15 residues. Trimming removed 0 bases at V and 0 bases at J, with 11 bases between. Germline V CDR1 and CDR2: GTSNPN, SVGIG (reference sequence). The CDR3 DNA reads TGTGCCTGGAGTGTACTCCCGGGGATGAACACTGAAGCTTTCTTT. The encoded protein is CAWSVLPGMNTEAFF. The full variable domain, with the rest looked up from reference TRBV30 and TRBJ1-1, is SQTIHQWPATLVQPVGSPLSLECTVEGTSNPNLYWYRQAAGRGLQLLFYSVGIGQISSEVPQNLSASRPQDRQFILSSKKLLLSDSGFYLCAWSVLPGMNTEAFFGQGTRLTVV.

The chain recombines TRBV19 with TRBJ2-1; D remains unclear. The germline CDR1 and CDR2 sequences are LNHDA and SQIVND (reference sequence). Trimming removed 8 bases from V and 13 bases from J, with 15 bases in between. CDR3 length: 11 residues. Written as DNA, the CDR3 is TGTGCCAGTTTCTCCGGTGGCCAACAGTTCTTC. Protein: CASFSGGQQFF.